The 16 T cell receptor beta chains given below trace back to one sample, sequenced in a study of CD8 T cells in Susac syndrome (dated by TCRdb to 2018 to 2020). Library method: the immunoSEQ multiplex PCR assay. RNA was extracted with the RNeasy kit and about 0.5 to 1 ug was reverse transcribed using random hexamers. The public reads were quality trimmed at Q25 with fastp and then assembled into clones with MiXCR by TCRdb, keeping productive beta chains. Entries are consolidated by CDR3 protein sequence, retaining the most common genes and DNA. The sample table contains some 77,000 distinct CDR3 sequences; only one count was recorded for roughly 93% of them. Roughly 0.15% of the sample is in the top ten clones. Sequenced material: CD4+ T cells from PBMCs. The source of these receptors is a human donor with Susac syndrome.

The rearrangement links TRBV28 to TRBJ2-3, with D hard to call. This CDR3 comprises 12 residues. Trimming stripped 5 bases from V and 4 bases from J, with 7 bases between. Germline values: CDR1 MDHEN, CDR2 SYDVKM. CDR3 loop: CASSRRADTQYF. The DNA of the CDR3 is TGTGCCAGCAGTCGACGGGCAGATACGCAGTATTTT.

The chain uses TRBV7-9 and TRBJ2-1; tentative D call: TRBD1 (6 bases). CDR3 size: 15 residues. V was trimmed by 7 bases and J by 6 bases, leaving 19 bases between them. CDR1 SEHNR and CDR2 FQNEAQ come from the germline V gene (reference sequence). DNA of the CDR3: TGTGCCAGCACCCTGGGGGCCTATTCGACCAATGAGCAGTTCTTC. Protein: CASTLGAYSTNEQFF.

This chain uses TRBV11-3 with TRBJ2-5; 7 bases align to TRBD2. V shed 5 bases, J shed 5 bases, and the junction held 11 bases outside the gene matches. The length of the CDR3 is 15 residues. CDR1 and CDR2 from the germline V gene are SGHNT and YENEEA. The chain's CDR3 is CASSPFSGAGETQYF. DNA of the CDR3: TGTGCCAGCAGCCCCTTCAGCGGGGCGGGGGAGACCCAGTACTTC. The full variable domain, rest sourced from reference TRBV11-3 and TRBJ2-5, is EAGVVQSPRYKIIEKKQPVAFWCNPISGHNTLYWYLQNLGQGPELLIRYENEEAVDDSQLPKDRFSAERLKGVDSTLKIQPAELGDSAVYLCASSPFSGAGETQYFGPGTRLLVL.

This clonotype was detected only once. The rearrangement joins TRBV6-2 or TRBV6-3 to TRBJ1-5; perhaps TRBD1 as D (5 bases). Germline V gives CDR1 MNHEY, CDR2 SVGEGT. Trimming cost V 5 bases and J 3 bases, with 11 bases left between them. The CDR3 has 14 residues. CDR3 sequence reads: CASSPDSSNQPQHF. In DNA form, the CDR3 reads TGTGCCAGCAGTCCAGACAGTTCCAATCAGCCCCAGCATTTT.

This rearrangement joins TRBV5-1 to TRBJ1-2; D remains unclear. The CDR3 length is 12 residues. The germline gives CDR1 SGHRS, CDR2 YFSETQ. Trimming took 1 base from V and 3 from J, leaving 4 bases between them. CDR3 coding DNA: TGCGCCAGCAGCTTGAGGGACTATGGCTACACCTTC. Protein: CASSLRDYGYTF.

This sequence joins TRBV6-4 and TRBJ1-1; D gene unclear. Per the germline V gene, CDR1 is MRHNA and CDR2 is SNTAGT. With 8 bases removed from V and 1 base from J, the gap between germline ends came to 8 bases. The CDR3 extends over 12 amino acids. CDR3 protein: CASQRPNTEAFF. The CDR3 DNA follows: TGTGCCAGCCAGAGACCGAACACTGAAGCTTTCTTT.

The rearrangement links TRBV28 to TRBJ2-7; a possible D gene is TRBD2 (7 bases). The CDR3 has 19 amino acids. CDR1 and CDR2 from the germline V gene are MDHEN and SYDVKM. The V end was cut by 3 bases, the J end by 4 bases, with 28 bases between. The DNA for the CDR3 is TGTGCCAGCAGTTTTGGCGGCTGGGGGGGCACCGGCTCCGGATACGAGCAGTACTTC. It specifies CASSFGGWGGTGSGYEQYF.

The rearrangement joins TRBV4-2 to TRBJ1-4; D remains unclear. CDR1 LGHNA and CDR2 YNFKEQ come from the germline V gene. There are 17 residues in the CDR3. Deletions cut 2 bases from V and 3 bases from J, with 16 bases between. The CDR3 coding sequence is TGTGCCAGCAGCCAAAGTGGAAGGAGAGGACCTAATGAAAAACTGTTTTTT. Translating gives CASSQSGRRGPNEKLFF.

The chain employs TRBV5-1 and TRBJ2-3; D may be TRBD2 (7 bases). The CDR3 consists of 16 residues. V lost 0 bases to trimming and J lost 5 bases, with 16 bases between them. Germline V gives CDR1 SGHRS, CDR2 YFSETQ. The CDR3 nucleotides are TGCGCCAGCAGCTTGGGACGGGGGGCATTCGTAGATACGCAGTATTTT. This codes for CASSLGRGAFVDTQYF.

The chain uses TRBV6-2 or TRBV6-3 and TRBJ2-7, with D perhaps being TRBD1 or TRBD2 (7 bases each). Germline V gene lookup returns CDR1 MNHEY and CDR2 SVGEGT. The CDR3 extends over 17 amino acids. Trimming took off 6 bases at V and 3 bases at J, with 24 bases between the two ends. CDR3 nucleotide sequence: TGTGCCAGCAGCTTCGATTCCGGGACAGCGGGATTCTACGAGCAGTACTTC. It yields the protein CASSFDSGTAGFYEQYF.

This clonotype occurred once. This rearrangement joins TRBV7-9 to TRBJ1-1; D remains unclear. CDR3 length: 11 amino acids. The germline gives CDR1 SEHNR, CDR2 FQNEAQ (reference sequence). Trimming removed 7 bases at V and 3 bases at J, with 6 bases between. In DNA, the CDR3 is TGTGCCAGCATCCGATACACTGAAGCTTTCTTT. It specifies CASIRYTEAFF.

The chain recombines TRBV19 with TRBJ2-1; a possible D gene is TRBD2 (6 bases). V was shortened by 5 bases and J by 7 bases, with 12 bases between the two germline ends. CDR1 is LNHDA, CDR2 SQIVND, per germline (reference sequence). This CDR3 spans 13 amino acids. CDR3 sequence reads: CASSGGSGNEQFF. Here the CDR3 DNA reads TGTGCCAGTAGTGGGGGGAGTGGAAATGAGCAGTTCTTC.

The chain links TRBV6-5 to TRBJ2-7, with a tentative D call TRBD1 (6 bases). Trimming took off 10 bases at V and 0 bases at J, with 13 bases between the two ends. Germline CDR1 reads MNHEY; CDR2 reads SVGAGI. The CDR3 is 13 amino acids. The CDR3 protein is CATWDKNSYEQYF. Written as DNA, the CDR3 is TGTGCCACCTGGGACAAGAACTCCTACGAGCAGTACTTC.

The gene calls are TRBV18 and TRBJ1-4, with a tentative D call TRBD1 (5 bases). CDR3 length equals 11 residues. The V end lost 6 bases, the J end lost 8 bases, and 7 bases lay between the germline ends. Germline-derived CDR1 and CDR2 are KGHSH and LQKENI. The CDR3 DNA follows: TGTGCCAGCTCGGGGGACGAAAAACTGTTTTTT. Protein product: CASSGDEKLFF.

V gene TRBV20-1 combines with J gene TRBJ2-7, with TRBD2 matching 12 bases. CDR1 DFQATT and CDR2 SNEGSKA come from the germline V gene (reference sequence). Trimming took 3 bases from V and 5 from J; bases not matched to a gene: 5. CDR3 length equals 14 residues. This CDR3 is CSARKTSGGNEQYF. The CDR3 nucleotides read TGCAGTGCTAGGAAGACTAGCGGGGGAAACGAGCAGTACTTC.

The CDR3 DNA follows: TGTGCCAGCAGCTTATCAGTTCAAGAGACCCAGTACTTC. Its translation: CASSLSVQETQYF. The chain is built from TRBV7-2 and TRBJ2-5; D unclear. Germline CDR1 SGHTA, CDR2 FQGNSA. This CDR3 has 13 amino acids. The V and J ends lost 2 bases and 2 bases respectively, with 6 bases between them.